Listed below are T cell receptor beta chains from one sample, sequenced in a study of cytomegalovirus exposure and HLA in healthy donors. The repertoire was sequenced with immunoSEQ multiplex PCR; TCRdb's copy has only in-frame clones and lacks some. The profile covers about 160,000 clones, with nearly 80% appearing a single time and approximately 0.89% taken by the ten largest. The sample consisted of PBMCs. The receptors originated from a woman between 50 and 59 years old in good health and CMV-seropositive. Each CDR3 is given with its conserved first and last residue. D genes are given only for firm matches. Clone size, where shown, is once, few, many, or a class for clones that have expanded.

D gene	J gene	clone size	V gene	CDR3 protein	CDR3 DNA
NA	TRBJ2-5	once	TRBV5-1	CASSHSQETQYF	TGCGCCAGCAGCCATTCCCAAGAGACCCAGTACTTC
TRBD2	TRBJ2-5	NA	TRBV7-2	CASSLNPLAGGLKETQYF	TGTGCCAGCAGCTTAAATCCCCTAGCGGGGGGGCTGAAAGAGACCCAGTACTTC
NA	TRBJ2-7	NA	TRBV2	CASRSRGLGQYF	TGTGCCAGCAGGTCCAGGGGTTTGGGGCAGTACTTC
NA	TRBJ2-1	NA	TRBV15	CATSNGGYNEQFF	TGTGCCACCTCAAATGGGGGGTACAATGAGCAGTTCTTC
NA	TRBJ1-2	NA	TRBV2	CASSERGGLSYGYTF	TGTGCCAGCAGTGAACGGGGAGGGCTGAGCTATGGCTACACCTTC
NA	TRBJ2-7	few	TRBV7-2	CASSRWGGGPSYEQYF	TGTGCCAGCAGCCGTTGGGGCGGGGGCCCCTCCTACGAGCAGTACTTC
TRBD1	TRBJ1-2	NA	TRBV27	CASSLLGTGGNYGYTF	TGTGCCAGCAGTTTATTGGGGACAGGGGGGAACTATGGCTACACCTTC
TRBD2	TRBJ2-7	NA	TRBV14	CASSLSGLALYEQYF	TGTGCCAGCAGCCTTTCGGGACTAGCGCTGTACGAGCAGTACTTC
TRBD2	TRBJ2-7	NA	TRBV9	CASSVGLAGATYEQYF	TGTGCCAGCAGCGTTGGACTAGCGGGGGCTACCTACGAGCAGTACTTC
TRBD2	TRBJ2-1	NA	TRBV5-1	CASSLGGTSYNEQFF	TGCGCCAGCAGCTTGGGCGGGACTAGCTACAATGAGCAGTTCTTC
TRBD1	TRBJ2-5	NA	TRBV19	CASSRLGQGAETQYF	TGTGCCAGTAGTAGGCTGGGACAGGGGGCTGAGACCCAGTACTTC
NA	TRBJ2-7	once	TRBV29-1	CSVEIVDTEQYF	TGCAGCGTTGAAATTGTGGACACCGAGCAGTACTTC
NA	TRBJ2-1	NA	TRBV7-9	CASILPGRSYNEQFF	TGTGCCAGCATCCTGCCGGGAAGAAGCTACAATGAGCAGTTCTTC
TRBD1	TRBJ2-7	NA	TRBV30	CAWMEETGGYEQYF	TGCGCCTGGATGGAGGAGACAGGGGGCTACGAGCAGTACTTC
NA	TRBJ1-1	NA	TRBV6-1	CAYSTGRSTEAFF	TGTGCTTATTCGACAGGAAGAAGCACTGAAGCTTTCTTT
NA	TRBJ1-2	NA	TRBV6-6	CASSPPTTGNYGYTF	TGTGCCAGCAGCCCTCCCACTACAGGAAACTATGGCTACACCTTC
TRBD1	TRBJ2-2	NA	TRBV6-5	CASSWDRKNTGELFF	TGTGCCAGCAGTTGGGACAGGAAAAACACCGGGGAGCTGTTTTTT
TRBD2	TRBJ2-7	NA	TRBV7-6	CASSSGLAGGEQYF	TGTGCCAGCAGCTCGGGACTAGCGGGAGGTGAGCAGTACTTC
NA	TRBJ2-5	NA	TRBV4-1	CASSQDSNQVETQYF	TGCGCCAGCAGCCAAGATTCTAACCAAGTGGAGACCCAGTACTTC
NA	TRBJ1-5	NA	TRBV19	CASSSGFQPQHF	TGTGCCAGTAGTTCCGGGTTCCAGCCCCAGCATTTT
NA	TRBJ2-7	NA	TRBV7-9	CASSLVGLPYEQYF	TGTGCCAGCAGCTTAGTCGGACTACCCTACGAGCAGTACTTC
NA	TRBJ2-2	NA	TRBV6-6	CASTTEQSTGELFF	TGTGCCAGCACTACAGAACAGTCCACCGGGGAGCTGTTTTTT
TRBD1	TRBJ1-2	NA	TRBV6-6	CASSYFEQGENGYTF	TGTGCCAGCAGTTACTTCGAGCAGGGGGAGAATGGCTACACCTTC
NA	TRBJ2-1	once	TRBV20-1	CSARAYNEQFF	TGCAGTGCTAGGGCTTACAATGAGCAGTTCTTC
NA	TRBJ2-7	NA	TRBV6-5	CASSPKDTYEQYF	TGTGCCAGCAGCCCCAAGGACACCTACGAGCAGTACTTC
NA	TRBJ2-7	NA	TRBV27	CASSLWGESNEQYF	TGTGCCAGCAGTTTATGGGGGGAATCGAACGAGCAGTACTTC
NA	TRBJ1-1	NA	TRBV5-1	CASSLSGAEYEAFF	TGCGCCAGCAGCTTGTCTGGGGCTGAATATGAAGCTTTCTTT
NA	TRBJ1-1	NA	TRBV4-1	CASSQGQQRTEAFF	TGCGCCAGCAGCCAAGGACAACAGAGAACTGAAGCTTTCTTT
TRBD1	TRBJ1-5	NA	TRBV19	CASSPLDRGWGQPQHF	TGTGCCAGTAGTCCTCTGGACAGGGGTTGGGGTCAGCCCCAGCATTTT
TRBD1	TRBJ1-4	NA	TRBV6-1	CASSESGGFGAEKLFF	TGTGCCAGCAGTGAATCAGGGGGTTTTGGCGCTGAAAAACTGTTTTTT
NA	TRBJ1-5	few	TRBV7-2	CASSPRRGDQPQHF	TGTGCCAGCAGCCCCAGGCGGGGCGATCAGCCCCAGCATTTT
TRBD1	TRBJ2-6	NA	TRBV13	CASSDRDRIPPGANVLTF	TGTGCCAGCAGCGACCGGGACAGGATACCCCCTGGGGCCAACGTCCTGACTTTC
TRBD1	TRBJ1-2	NA	TRBV9	CASSVVQGGTSGYTF	TGTGCCAGCAGCGTAGTGCAGGGGGGTACGAGTGGCTACACCTTC
NA	TRBJ2-3	once	TRBV10-2	CASKLELGIGSDTQYF	TGCGCCAGCAAGCTCGAACTAGGAATTGGCTCAGATACGCAGTATTTT
TRBD2	TRBJ2-3	NA	TRBV2	CASSGLAGERMDTQYF	TGTGCCAGCAGTGGATTAGCGGGGGAGCGAATGGATACGCAGTATTTT
TRBD1	TRBJ2-1	few	TRBV19	CASSANEGAGEQFF	TGTGCCAGTAGTGCTAATGAGGGGGCTGGGGAGCAGTTCTTC
NA	TRBJ2-2	few	TRBV6-5	CASSRTGSNTGELFF	TGTGCCAGCAGCCGGACTGGATCGAACACCGGGGAGCTGTTTTTT
NA	TRBJ2-6	NA	TRBV7-9	CASSLGASSSGANVLTF	TGTGCCAGCAGCTTGGGGGCATCAAGCTCTGGGGCCAACGTCCTGACTTTC
TRBD2	TRBJ2-5	NA	TRBV4-1	CASSLHITSGRGGETQYF	TGCGCCAGCAGCCTTCACATTACCAGCGGGAGAGGTGGAGAGACCCAGTACTTC
NA	TRBJ2-7	NA	TRBV6-5	CASSSNRAGYEQYF	TGTGCCAGCAGTTCCAACAGGGCGGGCTACGAGCAGTACTTC
TRBD2	TRBJ2-7	NA	TRBV11-2	CASSLVASGVGEQYF	TGTGCCAGCAGCTTAGTAGCTAGCGGGGTGGGAGAGCAGTACTTC
TRBD1	TRBJ1-1	NA	TRBV10-1	CASTRTGPRTEAFF	TGCGCCAGCACTAGGACAGGGCCAAGGACTGAAGCTTTCTTT
NA	TRBJ2-3	NA	TRBV29-1	CSVYTGGQIITDTQYF	TGCAGCGTTTATACGGGGGGCCAGATAATCACAGATACGCAGTATTTT
TRBD1	TRBJ1-1	NA	TRBV9	CASSARQGNTEAFF	TGTGCCAGCAGCGCCCGACAGGGGAACACTGAAGCTTTCTTT
NA	TRBJ1-2	NA	TRBV4-1	CASSQDPPVIGYTF	TGCGCCAGCAGCCAAGATCCTCCGGTTATCGGCTACACCTTC
TRBD2	TRBJ2-4	NA	TRBV7-2	CASSLDGGGANLAKNIQYF	TGTGCCAGCAGCTTAGACGGCGGGGGGGCGAATCTTGCCAAAAACATTCAGTACTTC
NA	TRBJ2-5	NA	TRBV4-3	CASSQVWGEETQYF	TGCGCCAGCAGCCAAGTGTGGGGGGAAGAGACCCAGTACTTC
NA	TRBJ2-7	NA	TRBV11-2	CASSLQRTSSYEQYF	TGTGCCAGCAGCTTACAGCGGACCTCCTCCTACGAGCAGTACTTC
NA	TRBJ2-6	NA	TRBV2	CASSPTGISGANVLTF	TGTGCCAGCAGCCCCACGGGGATCTCTGGGGCCAACGTCCTGACTTTC
NA	TRBJ1-2	NA	TRBV11-2	CASSLGQELGYTF	TGTGCCAGCAGCTTAGGGCAGGAACTGGGCTACACCTTC